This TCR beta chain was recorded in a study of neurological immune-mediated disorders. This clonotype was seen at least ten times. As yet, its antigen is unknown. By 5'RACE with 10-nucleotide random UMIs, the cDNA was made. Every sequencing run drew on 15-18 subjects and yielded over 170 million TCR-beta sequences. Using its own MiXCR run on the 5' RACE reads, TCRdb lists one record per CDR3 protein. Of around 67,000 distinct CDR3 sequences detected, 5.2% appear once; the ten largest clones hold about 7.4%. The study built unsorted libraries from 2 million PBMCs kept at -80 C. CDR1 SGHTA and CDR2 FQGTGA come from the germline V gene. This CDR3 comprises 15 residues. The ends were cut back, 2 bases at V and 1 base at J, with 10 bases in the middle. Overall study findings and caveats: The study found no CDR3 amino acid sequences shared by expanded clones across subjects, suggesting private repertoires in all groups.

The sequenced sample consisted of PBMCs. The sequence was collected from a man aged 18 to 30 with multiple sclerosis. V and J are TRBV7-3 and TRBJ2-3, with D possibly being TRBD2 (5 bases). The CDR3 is CASSLSGEGTDTQYF. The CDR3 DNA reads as TGTGCCAGCAGCTTATCCGGGGAAGGCACAGATACGCAGTATTTT.